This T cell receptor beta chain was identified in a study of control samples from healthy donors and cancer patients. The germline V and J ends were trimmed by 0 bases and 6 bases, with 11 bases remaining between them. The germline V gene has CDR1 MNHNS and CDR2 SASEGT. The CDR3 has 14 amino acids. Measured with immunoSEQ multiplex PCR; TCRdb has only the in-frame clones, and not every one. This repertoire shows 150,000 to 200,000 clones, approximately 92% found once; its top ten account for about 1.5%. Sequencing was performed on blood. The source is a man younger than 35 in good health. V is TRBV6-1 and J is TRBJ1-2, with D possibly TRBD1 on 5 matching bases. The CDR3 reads CASSEAEGLDGYTF. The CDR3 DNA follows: TGTGCCAGCAGTGAAGCGGAGGGGCTGGATGGCTACACCTTC.